The 27 T cell receptor beta chains reported below all come from one sample, sequenced in a study of T cell clusters in autoimmune cytopenias. Approximately 40,000 genome equivalents of blood DNA were amplified for TRB. TRB was amplified by touch-down multiplex PCR, primer pools A and B combined. For each CDR3 protein, TCRdb gives one entry from its re-call of the multiplex PCR reads, without DNA. This sample's clone table lists more than 9,000 distinct CDR3 sequences. The same specimen was also included in a second study, on T cell repertoires in aging, cancer and after chemotherapy.

Sequenced input: peripheral blood. The receptors come from a human donor in good health.

V is TRBV7-2 and J is TRBJ1-1; checking the TCRdb D call of TRBD1 is not possible without DNA. Germline CDR1 is SGHTA and CDR2 is FQGNSA. The CDR3 runs to 14 residues. The CDR3 reads CASSPGTGFFEAFF.

By frequency, this clonotype registers medium-sized. The chain recombines TRBV20-1 with TRBJ1-6; TCRdb reports TRBD1, a call that lacks DNA to check it against. This CDR3 is built from 14 residues. Germline V lookup: CDR1 DFQATT, CDR2 SNEGSKA (reference sequence). CDR3 region: CSARPGQHNSPLHF.

The chain combines TRBV7-2 with TRBJ1-5. The germline V gene encodes CDR1 SGHTA and CDR2 FQGNSA. The CDR3 has 15 residues. CDR3 sequence reads: CASSQGPYSNQPQHF.

The chain carries TRBV20-1 and TRBJ2-2; without DNA, the TCRdb call of TRBD1 cannot be checked. The CDR3 spans 14 residues. CDR1 DFQATT and CDR2 SNEGSKA come from the germline V gene (reference sequence). The CDR3 loop is CSARDGTGGWELFF.

According to its frequency, this clonotype is medium-sized. The V call is TRBV7-6, the J call TRBJ1-2; TCRdb lists TRBD1, though no DNA is available to test this call. CDR1 SGHVS and CDR2 FNYEAQ come from the germline V gene. The CDR3 spans 13 residues. CDR3 region: CASSPGTGLGYTF.

This chain links TRBV19 with TRBJ1-2. The CDR3 extends over 13 amino acids. CDR1 and CDR2 (germline): LNHDA, SQIVND (reference sequence). The chain's CDR3 is CASSIREKGGYTF.

The rearrangement links TRBV20-1 to TRBJ2-3; TCRdb indicates TRBD2, and absent DNA this call remains unverified. Germline V gene lookup returns CDR1 DFQATT and CDR2 SNEGSKA (reference sequence). The CDR3 is 13 residues long. CDR3: CSAPDYGGGTQYF.

The V call is TRBV20-1, the J call TRBJ1-1. The CDR3 loop spans 15 amino acids. Germline CDR1 is DFQATT and CDR2 is SNEGSKA (reference sequence). The CDR3 sequence is CSARDLTSSNTEAFF.

This chain uses TRBV27 with TRBJ2-1; TCRdb selects TRBD1, and the lack of DNA leaves this call unchecked. Germline V gene sequence: CDR1 MNHEY, CDR2 SMNVEV (reference sequence). This CDR3 has 15 residues. CDR3 loop: CASSLVGDHYNEQFF.

V usage is TRBV6-5 and J usage is TRBJ2-7; the D call from TCRdb, TRBD1, cannot be confirmed without DNA. Germline CDR1 reads MNHEY; CDR2 reads SVGAGI. This CDR3 comprises 14 residues. The CDR3 sequence is CASRDRVGGYEQYF.

This clonotype is classed as medium-sized (0.01 to 0.1%) by frequency. CDR3 protein: CASSFGMRGMLFF. The J gene is TRBJ2-2, the V gene TRBV6-5; TCRdb gives TRBD1 as the D gene, but with no DNA this cannot be confirmed. This CDR3 region has 13 residues. Germline CDR1 MNHEY, CDR2 SVGAGI.

This clonotype is called medium-sized based on its frequency. This chain joins TRBV20-1 and TRBJ1-2; as DNA is missing, the TRBD1 call by TCRdb cannot be tested. Looked up from germline, CDR1 is DFQATT and CDR2 is SNEGSKA (reference sequence). The CDR3 runs to 13 residues. This chain's CDR3 is CSARDRQNYGYTF.

This chain joins TRBV20-1 and TRBJ2-2; TCRdb lists TRBD1, though no DNA is available to test this call. Germline CDR1 reads DFQATT; CDR2 reads SNEGSKA (reference sequence). The CDR3 spans 16 residues. CDR3 in amino acids: CSARDLGGANTGELFF.

The chain combines TRBV6-2 or TRBV6-3 with TRBJ1-4; the TRBD1 assignment by TCRdb is unverifiable without DNA. This CDR3 spans 15 amino acids. In germline, CDR1 is MNHEY, CDR2 SVGEGT. The chain's CDR3 is CASSPPGRSNEKLFF.

Judged by frequency, this clonotype is medium-sized. The genes are TRBV7-2 and TRBJ2-2. This CDR3 region has 15 residues. The germline V gene encodes CDR1 SGHTA and CDR2 FQGNSA. The CDR3 here is CASSLVAANTGELFF.

The V gene is TRBV7-3, the J gene TRBJ2-7; TCRdb's D gene call, TRBD2, goes unchecked for lack of DNA. The germline CDR1 and CDR2 sequences are SGHTA and FQGTGA. This CDR3 is 13 amino acids long. The CDR3 spells CASSWDFSGEQYF. Combining the CDR3 with reference TRBV7-3 and TRBJ2-7 gives the whole variable domain GAGVSQTPSNKVTEKGKYVELRCDPISGHTALYWYRQSLGQGPEFLIYFQGTGAADDSGLPNDRFFAVRPEGSVSTLKIQRTERGDSAVYLCASSWDFSGEQYFGPGTRLTVT.

The chain uses TRBV20-1 and TRBJ2-3; TCRdb's D call of TRBD2 is untestable without DNA. Germline-derived CDR1 and CDR2 are DFQATT and SNEGSKA (reference sequence). The CDR3 sequence is 15 residues long. CDR3 sequence reads: CSAPQTSGSTDTQYF.

This clonotype ranks as medium-sized (0.01 to 0.1%) in terms of frequency. The chain is built from TRBV27 and TRBJ1-2; TCRdb's D call, TRBD1, is unchecked because there is no DNA. The CDR3 loop spans 13 amino acids. Per the germline V gene, CDR1 is MNHEY and CDR2 is SMNVEV (reference sequence). The chain's CDR3 is CASSRGQEGGYTF.

The chain combines TRBV5-1 with TRBJ1-6; TCRdb designates TRBD1, a call that cannot be tested without DNA. CDR3 length: 14 amino acids. Looked up from germline, CDR1 is SGHRS and CDR2 is YFSETQ. The CDR3: CASSRDLWDSPLHF.

By frequency, this clonotype registers medium-sized. The chain recombines TRBV5-6 with TRBJ1-2. Germline V CDR1 and CDR2: SGHDT, YYEEEE. This CDR3 spans 12 amino acids. The CDR3 reads CASSLAGYGYTF.

This clonotype is called medium-sized based on its frequency. The chain recombines TRBV11-2 with TRBJ1-2. The CDR3 totals 15 residues. Germline values: CDR1 SGHAT, CDR2 FQNNGV. This CDR3 reads CASSLGYTARYGYTF.

J is TRBJ1-2 and V is TRBV5-1. The germline gives CDR1 SGHRS, CDR2 YFSETQ. The CDR3 sequence is 14 residues long. The CDR3 spells CASSLVSQSYGYTF.

The chain links TRBV6-4 to TRBJ2-1; the TRBD1 assignment by TCRdb is unverifiable without DNA. This CDR3 contains 15 residues. Germline lookup yields CDR1 MRHNA and CDR2 SNTAGT. The CDR3 reads CASSEVGGSYNEQFF.

The rearrangement uses TRBV20-1 and TRBJ2-3; no DNA is available, so the TRBD1 call from TCRdb remains unchecked. The germline V gene has CDR1 DFQATT and CDR2 SNEGSKA (reference sequence). This CDR3 is 15 amino acids long. CDR3 residues: CSARRPGQLTDTQYF.

The chain has TRBV4-2 and TRBJ1-1; absent DNA, TCRdb's TRBD1 call cannot be checked. Germline V gene sequence: CDR1 LGHNA, CDR2 YNFKEQ. CDR3 length: 15 amino acids. CDR3 protein: CASSLPGGQNTEAFF.

The chain is built from TRBV19 and TRBJ1-1. CDR1 and CDR2 (germline): LNHDA, SQIVND (reference sequence). This CDR3 comprises 14 residues. The CDR3 loop is CASSRGLKNTEAFF.

The chain carries TRBV12-3 or TRBV12-4 and TRBJ1-6; checking the TCRdb D call of TRBD1 is not possible without DNA. The CDR3 contains 18 residues. CDR3 amino acids: CASSSLPTGAVGDSPLHF.